A single sample gave rise to the 7 T cell receptor beta chains below, sequenced in a study of T cell responses to AZD1222 COVID-19 vaccine. TCRdb's table, derived via immunoSEQ multiplex PCR, lists solely in-frame clones and lacks some. The sample shows 110,000 to 150,000 clones, 90% to 95% of them seen only once. The source was peripheral blood, collected on day 0 of AZD1222 vaccination. These receptors were collected from an adult in good health.

The chain joins TRBV5-1 to TRBJ1-1, with D perhaps matching TRBD1 (5 bases). There are 15 residues in the CDR3. CDR1 is SGHRS, CDR2 YFSETQ, per germline. Trimming took off 3 bases at V and 1 base at J, with 13 bases between the two ends. CDR3 sequence: CASSSQGVRNTEAFF. The CDR3 DNA is TGCGCCAGCAGCTCTCAGGGAGTGAGGAACACTGAAGCTTTCTTT.

Notes on this clone: Mismatch with germline at one junction end may stem from a read error. The chain employs TRBV23-1 and TRBJ1-5; no definite D call. TRBV23-1 is classed as an ORF, of uncertain function. The CDR3 is made up of 17 amino acids. The CDR3 nucleotides are TGCGCCCGCAGTCCACCTGAGAGGACCCATAGCAATCAGCCCCAGCATTTT. Translated, it gives CARSPPERTHSNQPQHF.

This clone turned up a few times. The chain is built from TRBV19 and TRBJ1-2; D not certain. V lost 1 base and J lost 0, with 3 bases in between. This CDR3 comprises 13 residues. Germline CDR1 and CDR2: LNHDA and SQIVND (reference sequence). CDR3 DNA sequence: TGTGCCAGTAGTATAGCAGCTAACTATGGCTACACCTTC. It translates to CASSIAANYGYTF.

This clone occurred once. The V and J genes are TRBV5-1 and TRBJ1-4; 7 nucleotides match TRBD1. The CDR3 consists of 14 residues. V trimming: 4 bases; J trimming: 8 bases; junction bases outside the gene matches: 8. The germline CDR1 and CDR2 sequences are SGHRS and YFSETQ. The CDR3 nucleotides are TGCGCCAGCAGCCTGGACAGGTTGAAAGAAAAACTGTTTTTT. Translation gives CASSLDRLKEKLFF.

This chain joins TRBV2 and TRBJ1-2; D ambiguous. V was pared by 3 bases and J by 3 bases, with 14 bases between. This CDR3 is 15 amino acids long. Germline CDR1 is SNHLY and CDR2 is FYNNEI. DNA for the CDR3: TGTGCCAGCAGTGAGAGAGACTACCCAGACTATGGCTACACCTTC. It is translated as CASSERDYPDYGYTF.

This chain joins TRBV19 and TRBJ1-1; 8 bases are shared with TRBD1. In germline, CDR1 is LNHDA, CDR2 SQIVND (reference sequence). Unmatched junction bases numbered 9, after V lost 5 bases and J lost 4 bases. The CDR3 is 15 residues long. CDR3: CASSLYRGGGTEAFF. DNA for the CDR3: TGTGCCAGTAGTTTATACAGGGGGGGAGGCACTGAAGCTTTCTTT.

This chain uses TRBV5-1 with TRBJ2-7, with 10 bases matching TRBD1. The CDR3 sequence is 14 residues long. Germline loops: CDR1 SGHRS, CDR2 YFSETQ. Trimming cost V 9 bases and J 6 bases; bases outside gene matches: 12. CDR3 in amino acids: CATLPGTGVCEQYF. DNA for the CDR3: TGCGCCACCCTACCAGGGACAGGGGTCTGCGAGCAGTACTTC.